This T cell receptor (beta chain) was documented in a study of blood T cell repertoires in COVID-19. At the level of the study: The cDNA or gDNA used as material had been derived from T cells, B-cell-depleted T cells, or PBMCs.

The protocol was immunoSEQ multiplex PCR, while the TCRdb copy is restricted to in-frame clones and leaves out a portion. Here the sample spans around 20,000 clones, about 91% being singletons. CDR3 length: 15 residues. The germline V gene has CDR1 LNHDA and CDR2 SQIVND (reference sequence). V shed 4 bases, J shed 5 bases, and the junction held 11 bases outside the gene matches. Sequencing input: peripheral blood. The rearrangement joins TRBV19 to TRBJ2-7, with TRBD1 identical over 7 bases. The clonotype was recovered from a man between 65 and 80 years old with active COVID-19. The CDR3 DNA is TGTGCCAGTAGTACCCGGGACAGACATCCTAACGAGCAGTACTTC. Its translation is CASSTRDRHPNEQYF.